Each of the 7 T cell receptor beta chains below was sequenced from the same sample in a study of T cell responses to AZD1222 COVID-19 vaccine. Repertoires were generated with immunoSEQ multiplex PCR, while TCRdb's copy carries only in-frame clones and drops some. Here the sample spans more than 150,000 clones, approximately 92% being singletons. The sequencing used peripheral blood, collected on day 0 of AZD1222 vaccination. The receptors were sampled from an adult in good health.

This sequence joins TRBV6-5 and TRBJ2-7; 7 nucleotides agree with TRBD1. Germline lookup yields CDR1 MNHEY and CDR2 SVGAGI. With 6 bases clipped from V and 2 bases from J, the junction kept 10 bases outside the gene matches. The CDR3 extends over 15 amino acids. CDR3 coding DNA: TGTGCCAGCAGGGAGGACAGGCTGTCGGCCTACGAGCAGTACTTC. It codes for CASREDRLSAYEQYF.

This clone was counted a single time. V and J are TRBV6-5 and TRBJ1-1; D possibly corresponds to TRBD1 (6 bases). V was trimmed by 4 bases and J by 1 base, leaving 16 bases between them. This CDR3 comprises 16 residues. From germline, CDR1 is MNHEY and CDR2 SVGAGI. The CDR3 region is CASSSATAGANTEAFF. The CDR3 DNA is TGTGCCAGCAGTTCGGCAACGGCAGGGGCGAACACTGAAGCTTTCTTT.

This clone came up once. The chain's CDR3 is CASSVYRGNYEQYF. The CDR3 nucleotides read TGTGCCAGTAGTGTGTACAGGGGGAACTACGAGCAGTACTTC. V is TRBV19 and J is TRBJ2-7, with 8 nucleotides matching TRBD1. Germline assignment: CDR1 LNHDA and CDR2 SQIVND (reference sequence). The CDR3 is 14 amino acids. V lost 5 bases to trimming and J lost 3 bases; unmatched junction nucleotides: 6. Combining the CDR3 with reference TRBV19 and TRBJ2-7 gives the whole variable domain DGGITQSPKYLFRKEGQNVTLSCEQNLNHDAMYWYRQDPGQGLRLIYYSQIVNDFQKGDIAEGYSVSREKKESFPLTVTSAQKNPTAFYLCASSVYRGNYEQYFGPGTRLTVT.

The rearrangement joins TRBV6-5 to TRBJ1-5, with D tentatively TRBD1 (6 bases). Germline V gene lookup returns CDR1 MNHEY and CDR2 SVGAGI. The CDR3 is 13 residues long. Between the trimmed V and J ends, which lost 11 bases and 3 bases, there was a span of 14 bases. The DNA for the CDR3 is TGTGCCGAGTCAGGGGCCTACAATCAGCCCCAGCATTTT. Translating it yields CAESGAYNQPQHF.

This sequence joins TRBV7-9 and TRBJ2-2, with D tentatively TRBD1 (5 bases). Germline assignment: CDR1 SEHNR and CDR2 FQNEAQ (reference sequence). Trimming removed 5 bases at V and 4 bases at J, with 11 bases between. The CDR3 is 14 residues long. In DNA, the CDR3 is TGTGCCAGCAGCGTTCAGGGTGTCACCGGGGAGCTGTTTTTT. The encoded protein is CASSVQGVTGELFF.

CDR3: CASSVLTVLAGVSYEQYF. The CDR3 DNA sequence: TGTGCCAGTAGTGTCCTAACCGTACTAGCGGGAGTTTCATACGAGCAGTACTTC. V gene TRBV19 combines with J gene TRBJ2-7, with TRBD2 identical over 11 bases. Germline assignment: CDR1 LNHDA and CDR2 SQIVND (reference sequence). This CDR3 spans 18 amino acids. V was pared by 5 bases and J by 4 bases, with 16 bases of the junction left unmatched.

The chain carries TRBV5-8 and TRBJ2-3; 8 bases line up with TRBD2. V lost 1 base, J lost 1 base, and 11 bases stayed unmatched. The CDR3 sequence is 18 residues long. Germline V gives CDR1 SGHTS, CDR2 YDEGEE. The chain's CDR3 is CASSLSVGRGGGTDTQYF. The CDR3 nucleotides read TGTGCCAGCAGCTTGAGCGTCGGGAGGGGGGGAGGCACAGATACGCAGTATTTT. Combining the CDR3 with reference TRBV5-8 and TRBJ2-3 gives the whole variable domain EAGVTQSPTHLIKTRGQQATLRCSPISGHTSVYWYQQALGLGLQFLLWYDEGEERNRGNFPPRFSGRQFPNYSSELNVNALELEDSALYLCASSLSVGRGGGTDTQYFGPGTRLTVL.